Ten or more counts support the clone carrying this T cell receptor beta chain. What it recognizes is unknown. TCR beta CDR3 was amplified from genomic DNA by two-round multiplex PCR. The first PCR round targeted every TRBV and TRBJ gene with specific primers. It was universal primers that the second PCR round used. One entry per CDR3 protein results from TCRdb running MiXCR on the multiplex PCR reads. The table has around 30,000 distinct CDR3 sequences, nearly 35% seen once; the top ten hold roughly 15%. The V gene's germline CDR1 is SGHTA and CDR2 FQGNSA. The CDR3 loop spans 16 amino acids. V gave up 6 bases and J gave up 2 bases, with 17 bases separating them. These data come from a study of prognosis after radiotherapy for stage I lung cancer. Across the whole study: Enrolled patients comprised approximately 14 with newly diagnosed primary stage I lung tumors and 4 to 6 with oligometastatic NSCLC after surgical resection of the primary tumor.

Study conclusions and caveats: Reports indicated that TRBV and TRBJ gene usage differed between patients with and without metastases, including differences in nine V and a couple of J genes after SBRT. Counts of unique TCR clones fell following stereotactic body radiation therapy, median about 9,700 versus 6,500.

This sample comprised PBMCs, obtained before or after stereotactic body radiation therapy (not recorded which). The chain joins TRBV7-2 to TRBJ2-1; D assignment may be TRBD1 or TRBD2 (6 bases each). The source of this sequence is a donor over 45 with non-small cell lung cancer. The CDR3 sequence: CASSPNGGATYNEQFF. The CDR3 region has the DNA TGTGCCAGCAGTCCAAACGGGGGCGCTACCTACAATGAGCAGTTCTTC.